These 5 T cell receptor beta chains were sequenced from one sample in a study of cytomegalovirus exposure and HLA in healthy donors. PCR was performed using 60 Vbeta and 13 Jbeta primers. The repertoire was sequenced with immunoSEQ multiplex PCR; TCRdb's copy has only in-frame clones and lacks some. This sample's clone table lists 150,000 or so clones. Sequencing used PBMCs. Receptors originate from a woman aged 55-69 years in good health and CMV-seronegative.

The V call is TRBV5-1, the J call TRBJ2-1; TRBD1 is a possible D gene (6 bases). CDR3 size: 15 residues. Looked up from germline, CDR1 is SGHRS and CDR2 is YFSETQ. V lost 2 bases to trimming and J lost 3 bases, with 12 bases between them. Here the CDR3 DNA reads TGCGCCAGCAGCTTATTAGGACAGAACTACAATGAGCAGTTCTTC. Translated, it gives CASSLLGQNYNEQFF.

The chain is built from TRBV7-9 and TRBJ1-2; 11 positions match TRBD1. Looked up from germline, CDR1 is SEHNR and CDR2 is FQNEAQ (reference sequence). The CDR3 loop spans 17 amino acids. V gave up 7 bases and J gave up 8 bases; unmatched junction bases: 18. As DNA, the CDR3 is TGTGCCAGCACCCCTTCTTGGACAGGGGGCCGTTCTGCGGGCTACACCTTC. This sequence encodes CASTPSWTGGRSAGYTF. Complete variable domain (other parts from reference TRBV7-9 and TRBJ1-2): DTGVSQNPRHKITKRGQNVTFRCDPISEHNRLYWYRQTLGQGPEFLTYFQNEAQLEKSRLLSDRFSAERPKGSFSTLEIQRTEQGDSAMYLCASTPSWTGGRSAGYTFGSGTRLTVV.

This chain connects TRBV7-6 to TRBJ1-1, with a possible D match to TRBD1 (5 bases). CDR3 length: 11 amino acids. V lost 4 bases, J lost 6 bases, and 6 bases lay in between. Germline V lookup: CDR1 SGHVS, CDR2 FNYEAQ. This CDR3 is CASSSGSEAFF. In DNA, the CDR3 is TGTGCCAGCAGCTCAGGGTCTGAAGCTTTCTTT.

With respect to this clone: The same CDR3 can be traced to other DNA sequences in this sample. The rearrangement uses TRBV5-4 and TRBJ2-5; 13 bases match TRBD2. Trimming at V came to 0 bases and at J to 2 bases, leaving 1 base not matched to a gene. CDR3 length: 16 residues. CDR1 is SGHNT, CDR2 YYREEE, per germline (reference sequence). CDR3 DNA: TGTGCCAGCAGCTTGGGACTAGCGGGGGGACAAGAGACCCAGTACTTC. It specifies CASSLGLAGGQETQYF.

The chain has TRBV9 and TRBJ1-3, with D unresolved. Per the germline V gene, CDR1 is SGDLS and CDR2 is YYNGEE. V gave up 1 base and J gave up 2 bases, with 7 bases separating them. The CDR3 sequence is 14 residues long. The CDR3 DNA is TGTGCCAGCAGCGTATTTACAACTGGAAACACCATATATTTT. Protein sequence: CASSVFTTGNTIYF.